The source of this T cell receptor (beta chain) is a study of cytomegalovirus exposure and HLA in healthy donors. Notes on the study in general: Equally common other TCR beta chains were less clonally expanded than HLA-associated ones, a later analysis found. Three chains tied to CMV proved CMV antigen-specific in vitro. Association of some 18,000 TCR beta sequences with HLA alleles was found at 0.05 false discovery rate in a later analysis. No immune exposure information besides CMV serostatus was available.

CDR3 size: 13 residues. Trimming removed 5 bases from V and 5 bases from J; junction bases left unmatched: 4. The V gene's germline CDR1 is SGHNT and CDR2 YYREEE (reference sequence). Details on this clone: Antigen specificity is unknown.

Use of 60 Vbeta and 13 Jbeta primers characterized the PCR. The repertoire was sequenced with immunoSEQ multiplex PCR; TCRdb's copy has only in-frame clones and lacks some. The listing contains roughly 50,000 clones. Source material: PBMCs. The TCR sequence derives from a female donor in good health and CMV-seronegative. The chain links TRBV5-4 to TRBJ2-1; 7 nucleotides line up with TRBD2. The CDR3 here is CASRTGGHNEQFF. CDR3 in DNA: TGTGCCAGCAGGACGGGGGGACACAATGAGCAGTTCTTC.